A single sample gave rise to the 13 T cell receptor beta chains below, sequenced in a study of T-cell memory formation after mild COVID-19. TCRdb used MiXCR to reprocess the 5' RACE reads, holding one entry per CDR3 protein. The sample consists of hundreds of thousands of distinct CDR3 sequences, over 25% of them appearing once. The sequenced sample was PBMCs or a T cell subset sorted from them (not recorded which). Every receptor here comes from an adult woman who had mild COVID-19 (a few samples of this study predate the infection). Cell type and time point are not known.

CDR3 in amino acids: CSAMDQVGETQYF. The CDR3 bases are TGCAGTGCTATGGACCAGGTGGGGGAGACCCAGTACTTC. This chain connects TRBV20-1 to TRBJ2-5; D not resolved. CDR1 is DFQATT and CDR2 is SNEGSKA in the germline V gene (reference sequence). The CDR3 has 13 residues. V was pared by 4 bases and J by 5 bases, with 14 bases between.

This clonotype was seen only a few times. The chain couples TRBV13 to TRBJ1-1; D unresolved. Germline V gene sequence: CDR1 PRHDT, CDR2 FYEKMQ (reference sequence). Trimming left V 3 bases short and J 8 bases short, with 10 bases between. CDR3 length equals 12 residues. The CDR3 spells CASSFQTLEAFF. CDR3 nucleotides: TGTGCCAGCAGCTTTCAAACATTGGAAGCTTTCTTT.

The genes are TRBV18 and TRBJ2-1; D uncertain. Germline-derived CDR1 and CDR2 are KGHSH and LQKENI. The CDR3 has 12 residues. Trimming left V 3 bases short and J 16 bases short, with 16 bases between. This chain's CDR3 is CASSPPAPVYFF. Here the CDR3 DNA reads TGTGCCAGCTCACCCCCGGCCCCCGTCTACTTCTTC.

The chain's CDR3 is CASTEGLAGPRQYNEQFF. CDR3 coding DNA: TGTGCCAGCACGGAGGGACTAGCGGGGCCTCGCCAATACAATGAGCAGTTCTTC. The V call is TRBV9, the J call TRBJ2-1, with TRBD2 matching over 13 bases. Losses at the gene ends were 6 bases for V and 4 bases for J; bases not matched to a gene: 13. This CDR3 spans 18 amino acids. CDR1 is SGDLS and CDR2 is YYNGEE in the germline V gene.

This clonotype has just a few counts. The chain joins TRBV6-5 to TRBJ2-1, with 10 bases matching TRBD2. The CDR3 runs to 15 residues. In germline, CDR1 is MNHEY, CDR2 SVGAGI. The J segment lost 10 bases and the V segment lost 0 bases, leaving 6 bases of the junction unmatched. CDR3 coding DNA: TGTGCCAGCAGTTACTCCAGCGGGAGGGCCTTAGAGCAGTTCTTC. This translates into CASSYSSGRALEQFF.

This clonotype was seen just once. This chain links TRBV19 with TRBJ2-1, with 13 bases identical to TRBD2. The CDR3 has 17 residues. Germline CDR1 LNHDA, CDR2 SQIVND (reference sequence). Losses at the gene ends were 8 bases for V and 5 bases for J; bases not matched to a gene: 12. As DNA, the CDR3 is TGTGCCAGTCGCACGTCCGGACTAGCGGGGGCCGACAATGAGCAGTTCTTC. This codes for CASRTSGLAGADNEQFF. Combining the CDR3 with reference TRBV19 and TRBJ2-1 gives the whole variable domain DGGITQSPKYLFRKEGQNVTLSCEQNLNHDAMYWYRQDPGQGLRLIYYSQIVNDFQKGDIAEGYSVSREKKESFPLTVTSAQKNPTAFYLCASRTSGLAGADNEQFFGPGTRLTVL.

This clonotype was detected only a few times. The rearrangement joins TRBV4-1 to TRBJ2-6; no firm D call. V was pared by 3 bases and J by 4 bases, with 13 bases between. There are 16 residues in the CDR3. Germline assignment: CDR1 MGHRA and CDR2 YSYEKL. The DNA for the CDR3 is TGCGCCAGCAGCCACGTTCCGGGTTCCGGGGCCAACGTCCTGACTTTC. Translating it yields CASSHVPGSGANVLTF.

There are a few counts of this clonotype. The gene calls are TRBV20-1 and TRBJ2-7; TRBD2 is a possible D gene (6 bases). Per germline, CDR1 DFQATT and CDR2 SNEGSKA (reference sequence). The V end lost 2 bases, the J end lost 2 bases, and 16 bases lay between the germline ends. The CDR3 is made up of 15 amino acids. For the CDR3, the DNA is TGCAGTGCTAGAACCTACTCGGGAGCTCCCTACGAGCAGTACTTC. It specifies CSARTYSGAPYEQYF.

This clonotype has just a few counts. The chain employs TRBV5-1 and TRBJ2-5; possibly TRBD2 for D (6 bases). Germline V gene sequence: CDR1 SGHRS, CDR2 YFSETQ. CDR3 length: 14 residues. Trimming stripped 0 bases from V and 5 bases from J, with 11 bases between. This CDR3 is CASSLDGSEETQYF. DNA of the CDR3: TGCGCCAGCAGCTTGGACGGGAGTGAGGAGACCCAGTACTTC.

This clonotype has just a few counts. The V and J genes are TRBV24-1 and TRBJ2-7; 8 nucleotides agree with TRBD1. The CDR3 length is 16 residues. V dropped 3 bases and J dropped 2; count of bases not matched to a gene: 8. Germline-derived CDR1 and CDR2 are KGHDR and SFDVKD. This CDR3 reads CATSDRSGTGPYEQYF. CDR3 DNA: TGTGCCACCAGTGATCGATCCGGGACAGGACCCTACGAGCAGTACTTC.

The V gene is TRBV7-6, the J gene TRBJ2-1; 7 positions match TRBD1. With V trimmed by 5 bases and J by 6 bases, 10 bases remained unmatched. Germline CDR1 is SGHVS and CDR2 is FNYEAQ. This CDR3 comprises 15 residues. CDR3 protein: CASSRAKTGINEQFF. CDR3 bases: TGTGCCAGCAGCAGAGCTAAGACAGGGATCAATGAGCAGTTCTTC.

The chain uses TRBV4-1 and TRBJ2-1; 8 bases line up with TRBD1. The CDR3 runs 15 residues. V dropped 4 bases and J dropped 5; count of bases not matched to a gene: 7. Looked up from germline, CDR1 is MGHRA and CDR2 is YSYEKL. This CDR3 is CASSLQGVGDNEQFF. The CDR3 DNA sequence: TGCGCCAGCAGCCTACAGGGGGTAGGAGACAATGAGCAGTTCTTC.

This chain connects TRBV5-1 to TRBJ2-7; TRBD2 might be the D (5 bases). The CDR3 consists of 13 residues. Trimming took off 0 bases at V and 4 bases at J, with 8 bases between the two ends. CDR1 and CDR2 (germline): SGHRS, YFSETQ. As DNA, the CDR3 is TGCGCCAGCAGCTTGGAGAGGGTTTACGAGCAGTACTTC. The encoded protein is CASSLERVYEQYF.